Presented here are 12 T cell receptor beta chains from one specimen sequenced in a study of T cell clones after liver transplantation. Data came from immunoSEQ multiplex PCR; TCRdb stores just in-frame clones and leaves some out. The sample records 99,000 or so clones, roughly 80% being singletons. Sequencing was performed on CD4+ T cells from blood, taken before liver transplant. These receptors all come from a human donor who received a liver transplant.

This rearrangement joins TRBV19 to TRBJ2-6; unclear D gene. V shed 2 bases and J shed 1 base, with 6 bases lying between them. The CDR3 loop spans 15 amino acids. From germline, CDR1 is LNHDA and CDR2 SQIVND (reference sequence). This chain's CDR3 is CASSIQLSGANVLTF. The CDR3 nucleotides are TGTGCCAGTAGTATACAACTTTCTGGGGCCAACGTCCTGACTTTC.

This clone was recorded a few times. This chain connects TRBV10-2 to TRBJ2-1; a possible D gene is TRBD2 (5 bases). Germline V gene lookup returns CDR1 WSHSY and CDR2 SAAADI. V gave up 10 bases and J gave up 6 bases, with 7 bases separating them. This CDR3 contains 10 residues. The CDR3 DNA follows: TGCGCCACTCGGGGCAATGAGCAGTTCTTC. Encoded protein: CATRGNEQFF.

The J gene is TRBJ2-1, the V gene TRBV14; TRBD2 matches 10 bases. Germline loops: CDR1 SGHDN, CDR2 FVKESK. The CDR3 totals 13 residues. V lost 5 bases and J lost 7; bases outside the gene matches: 2. The CDR3 nucleotides read TGTGCCAGCAGCAAGACTAGCGGGAATGAGCAGTTCTTC. Translating gives CASSKTSGNEQFF.

By sample share, this clone is medium-sized. The chain uses TRBV11-2 and TRBJ1-6; 7 nucleotides match TRBD1. The germline CDR1 and CDR2 sequences are SGHAT and FQNNGV. J gave up 5 bases and V 5 bases, and 6 bases lay outside the gene matches. The CDR3 runs 15 residues. The CDR3 sequence is CASSVGQLNNSPLHF. CDR3 nucleotides: TGTGCCAGCAGCGTGGGACAGCTAAATAATTCACCCCTCCACTTT.

The J gene is TRBJ1-6, the V gene TRBV9; 9 bases are a match to TRBD1. The CDR3 consists of 15 residues. Germline V lookup: CDR1 SGDLS, CDR2 YYNGEE. Trimming at V came to 3 bases and at J to 8 bases, leaving 6 bases not matched to a gene. CDR3 sequence: CASSALGQGDSPLHF. CDR3 bases: TGTGCCAGCAGCGCCTTGGGACAGGGTGATTCACCCCTCCACTTT. The variable domain in full, completed from reference TRBV9 and TRBJ1-6, reads DSGVTQTPKHLITATGQRVTLRCSPRSGDLSVYWYQQSLDQGLQFLIQYYNGEERAKGNILERFSAQQFPDLHSELNLSSLELGDSALYFCASSALGQGDSPLHFGNGTRLTVT.

This sequence joins TRBV29-1 and TRBJ1-1, with 7 bases aligning to TRBD1. The CDR3 runs to 15 residues. Losses at the gene ends were 6 bases for V and 0 bases for J; bases not matched to a gene: 10. Looked up from germline, CDR1 is SQVTM and CDR2 is ANQGSEA. The CDR3: CSVRPGDRVNTEAFF. CDR3 nucleotides: TGCAGCGTGAGGCCAGGTGACAGGGTGAACACTGAAGCTTTCTTT. Filled out from reference TRBV29-1 and TRBJ1-1, the complete variable domain reads SAVISQKPSRDICQRGTSLTIQCQVDSQVTMMFWYRQQPGQSLTLIATANQGSEATYESGFVIDKFPISRPNLTFSTLTVSNMSPEDSSIYLCSVRPGDRVNTEAFFGQGTRLTVV.

The rearrangement joins TRBV7-9 to TRBJ2-7; 7 bases fit TRBD1. V lost 5 bases to trimming and J lost 7 bases; unmatched junction nucleotides: 14. The V gene's germline CDR1 is SEHNR and CDR2 FQNEAQ (reference sequence). The CDR3 runs to 15 residues. The CDR3 loop reads CASSPGQKFVGEQYF. The CDR3, as DNA: TGTGCCAGCAGCCCGGGACAGAAATTCGTAGGAGAGCAGTACTTC.

This chain joins TRBV27 and TRBJ1-1; 11 bases agree with TRBD1. V shed 4 bases and J 1 base; nucleotides not matched to a gene: 5. This CDR3 region has 16 residues. CDR1 is MNHEY, CDR2 SMNVEV, per germline (reference sequence). The CDR3 DNA reads TGTGCCAGCAGTTACCGGACAGGGGGCCCGAACACTGAAGCTTTCTTT. It yields the protein CASSYRTGGPNTEAFF.

This chain links TRBV28 with TRBJ2-5; 14 bases fit TRBD2. The germline V gene has CDR1 MDHEN and CDR2 SYDVKM. With 3 bases clipped from V and 4 bases from J, the junction kept 1 base outside the gene matches. The CDR3 runs to 15 residues. CDR3 residues: CASSFGTSGRETQYF. DNA for the CDR3: TGTGCCAGCAGTTTCGGGACTAGCGGGAGAGAGACCCAGTACTTC.

The sample holds many counts of this clone. The V gene is TRBV19, the J gene TRBJ1-2; 7 bases fit TRBD1. The CDR3 has 13 residues. J gave up 0 bases and V 7 bases, and 2 bases lay outside the gene matches. The germline V gene has CDR1 LNHDA and CDR2 SQIVND (reference sequence). CDR3 region: CASKQGPNYGYTF. CDR3 sequence (DNA): TGTGCCAGTAAACAGGGGCCTAACTATGGCTACACCTTC.

The V call is TRBV27, the J call TRBJ1-3; no definite D call. The V and J ends lost 2 bases and 0 bases respectively, with 8 bases between them. The CDR3 runs to 15 residues. Germline assignment: CDR1 MNHEY and CDR2 SMNVEV (reference sequence). The CDR3 DNA is TGTGCCAGCAGTTTAGGGTCGGCCTCTGGAAACACCATATATTTT. This gives the protein CASSLGSASGNTIYF.

Only one count was recorded for this clone. The chain couples TRBV28 to TRBJ1-2; D remains ambiguous. Germline CDR1 MDHEN, CDR2 SYDVKM. The CDR3 is 15 amino acids. Trimming stripped 1 base from V and 5 bases from J, with 14 bases between. CDR3 nucleotides: TGTGCCAGCAGTTTATCTCAGAGCCCTAGTTATGGCTACACCTTC. Its protein is CASSLSQSPSYGYTF.